The 29 T cell receptor beta chains below all came from one sample that was sequenced in a study of T-cell memory formation after mild COVID-19. MiXCR, run by TCRdb on the 5' RACE reads, gives a single entry per CDR3 protein. The sample shows 300,000 to 400,000 distinct CDR3 sequences, 15% of them seen only once. The specimen sequenced was PBMCs or a T cell subset sorted from them (not recorded which). Receptors originate from a man between 18 and 29 years old who had mild COVID-19 (a few samples of this study predate the infection). Cell type and time point are not known.

This clonotype was observed a few times. The chain joins TRBV7-8 to TRBJ2-5, with a tentative D call TRBD2 (5 bases). The CDR3 sequence is 13 residues long. Trimming took off 5 bases at V and 7 bases at J, with 14 bases between the two ends. In germline, CDR1 is SGHVS, CDR2 FQNEAQ. CDR3 bases: TGTGCCAGCAGCGGACCGCGGGCGGGGACCCAGTACTTC. It is translated as CASSGPRAGTQYF. The full variable domain, completed using reference TRBV7-8 and TRBJ2-5, is GAGVSQSPRYKVAKRGQDVALRCDPISGHVSLFWYQQALGQGPEFLTYFQNEAQLDKSGLPSDRFFAERPEGSVSTLKIQRTQQEDSAVYLCASSGPRAGTQYFGPGTRLLVL.

This clonotype appeared a few times. The V and J genes are TRBV7-3 and TRBJ2-2, with 10 nucleotides matching TRBD2. CDR3 length: 15 amino acids. Germline loops: CDR1 SGHTA, CDR2 FQGTGA. V was pared by 5 bases and J by 6 bases, with 6 bases of the junction left unmatched. The CDR3 DNA reads as TGTGCCAGCAGCCCCGGGACTAGCGAGTCCGGGGAGCTGTTTTTT. This codes for CASSPGTSESGELFF.

This clonotype was counted only a few times. The chain carries TRBV6-5 and TRBJ1-5, with TRBD1 identical over 7 bases. The germline V gene has CDR1 MNHEY and CDR2 SVGAGI. V gave up 8 bases and J gave up 6 bases; unmatched junction bases: 1. This CDR3 has 11 amino acids. This CDR3 reads CASPGGQPQHF. CDR3 bases: TGTGCCAGCCCAGGGGGTCAGCCCCAGCATTTT.

The chain is built from TRBV7-2 and TRBJ2-2; 9 bases fit TRBD2. Germline assignment: CDR1 SGHTA and CDR2 FQGNSA. Trimming took 4 bases from V and 6 from J; bases not matched to a gene: 6. CDR3 length: 15 residues. The DNA for the CDR3 is TGTGCCAGCAGCTACAGCGGGGGGAATGCCGGGGAGCTGTTTTTT. This sequence encodes CASSYSGGNAGELFF.

This sequence joins TRBV2 and TRBJ1-2, with 10 nucleotides matching TRBD1. Germline V lookup: CDR1 SNHLY, CDR2 FYNNEI. This CDR3 spans 15 amino acids. V lost 5 bases and J lost 3; bases outside the gene matches: 6. CDR3 nucleotide sequence: TGTGCCAGCAGTCCCGGGACAGGGGTCTACTATGGCTACACCTTC. Its translation: CASSPGTGVYYGYTF.

The table lists this clonotype with a few counts. The V call is TRBV20-1, the J call TRBJ2-7; no definite D call. V gave up 6 bases and J gave up 0 bases, with 15 bases separating them. This CDR3 is built from 14 residues. Germline V gene sequence: CDR1 DFQATT, CDR2 SNEGSKA (reference sequence). CDR3 DNA sequence: TGCAGTGCCTCCGACGGGCGAAACTCCTACGAGCAGTACGTC. It encodes CSASDGRNSYEQYV.

This clonotype has just one count. The chain recombines TRBV5-1 with TRBJ2-3; 11 nucleotides align to TRBD2. This CDR3 contains 16 residues. Germline V CDR1 and CDR2: SGHRS, YFSETQ. The J segment lost 1 base and the V segment lost 1 base, leaving 2 bases of the junction unmatched. Here the CDR3 reads CASSLQTSGGTDTQYF. CDR3 in DNA: TGCGCCAGCAGCTTGCAGACTAGCGGGGGCACAGATACGCAGTATTTT.

V is TRBV6-2 or TRBV6-3 and J is TRBJ2-2; perhaps TRBD2 as D (5 bases). The V end was cut by 0 bases, the J end by 4 bases, with 12 bases between. The CDR3 runs to 16 residues. Germline V lookup: CDR1 MNHEY, CDR2 SVGEGT. The CDR3 loop is CASSYSSGVVTGELFF. The CDR3 coding sequence is TGTGCCAGCAGTTACTCGTCCGGGGTGGTCACCGGGGAGCTGTTTTTT.

This clonotype has a count of ten or more. The chain has TRBV5-4 and TRBJ1-2; a possible D gene is TRBD1 (5 bases). The V end lost 1 base, the J end lost 3 bases, and 7 bases lay between the germline ends. The CDR3 totals 13 residues. The germline CDR1 and CDR2 sequences are SGHNT and YYREEE (reference sequence). CDR3 sequence (DNA): TGTGCCAGCAGCTTGCCGGGGGACTATGGCTACACCTTC. As protein: CASSLPGDYGYTF.

Ten or more counts support this clonotype. V gene TRBV11-2 combines with J gene TRBJ2-3, with D perhaps matching TRBD2 (6 bases). V shed 3 bases and J shed 6 bases, with 19 bases lying between them. Germline V gene lookup returns CDR1 SGHAT and CDR2 FQNNGV. CDR3 length: 16 residues. CDR3 amino acids: CASSFWPGAAVDTQYF. The CDR3 nucleotides are TGTGCCAGCAGCTTTTGGCCGGGAGCGGCAGTTGATACGCAGTATTTT.

The chain's CDR3 is CSARDGAGVIGNTIYF. CDR3 sequence (DNA): TGCAGTGCTAGAGATGGGGCAGGGGTAATCGGAAACACCATATATTTT. J is TRBJ1-3 and V is TRBV20-1; D is perhaps TRBD1 (6 bases). The length of the CDR3 is 16 residues. V gave up 0 bases and J gave up 4 bases, with 16 bases separating them. The germline V gene encodes CDR1 DFQATT and CDR2 SNEGSKA (reference sequence).

This clonotype was seen at least ten times. The chain recombines TRBV12-3 or TRBV12-4 with TRBJ2-1; D gene uncertain. V lost 6 bases and J 1 base, leaving 16 bases between the germline ends. The CDR3 runs 16 residues. CDR3 region: CASSFSRRLSYNEQFF. The CDR3 DNA follows: TGTGCCAGCAGCTTCTCGAGGCGGTTATCCTACAATGAGCAGTTCTTC.

This clonotype was counted between two and nine times. The chain carries TRBV19 and TRBJ2-1; D not resolved. The CDR3 has 12 amino acids. Germline V CDR1 and CDR2: LNHDA, SQIVND (reference sequence). V dropped 4 bases and J dropped 6 bases, with 7 bases sitting between them. The CDR3 sequence: CASSSPGNEQFF. CDR3 bases: TGTGCCAGTAGTAGCCCAGGCAATGAGCAGTTCTTC.

This clonotype was detected once. The gene calls are TRBV5-1 and TRBJ2-1; D is unresolved. The CDR3 loop spans 15 amino acids. Germline assignment: CDR1 SGHRS and CDR2 YFSETQ. Trimming left V 0 bases short and J 8 bases short, with 15 bases between. DNA of the CDR3: TGCGCCAGCAGCTTGGCTGGTGGGGTTATCTATGAGCAGTTCTTC. It specifies CASSLAGGVIYEQFF.

This clonotype occurred many times. The chain combines TRBV5-1 with TRBJ2-7; D is possibly TRBD2 (6 bases). Germline V CDR1 and CDR2: SGHRS, YFSETQ. CDR3 length: 14 residues. With 7 bases removed from V and 2 bases from J, the gap between germline ends came to 16 bases. The CDR3 nucleotides read TGCGCCAGCGGGAGCGGAGGGCCCGCCTACGAGCAGTACTTC. Translating it yields CASGSGGPAYEQYF.

There are a few counts of this clonotype. J is TRBJ2-7 and V is TRBV20-1, with 10 bases identical to TRBD1. Trimming removed 3 bases from V and 1 base from J; junction bases left unmatched: 3. This CDR3 is 14 amino acids long. Germline V gives CDR1 DFQATT, CDR2 SNEGSKA (reference sequence). The CDR3 nucleotides read TGCAGTGCTAGGGGACAGGGGATTTCCTACGAGCAGTACTTC. Amino acid sequence: CSARGQGISYEQYF.

This clonotype was recorded at least ten times. The chain links TRBV27 to TRBJ2-3; D is unclear. CDR3 size: 17 residues. Looked up from germline, CDR1 is MNHEY and CDR2 is SMNVEV (reference sequence). Trimming took 7 bases from V and 0 from J, leaving 20 bases between them. The CDR3 here is CASTQWSPERSTDTQYF. CDR3 DNA sequence: TGTGCCAGCACGCAGTGGTCCCCAGAAAGGAGCACAGATACGCAGTATTTT.

This sequence joins TRBV29-1 and TRBJ1-1, with 7 bases lining up with TRBD1. CDR3 size: 13 residues. The trim removed 4 bases at V and 2 bases at J, leaving 4 bases unmatched. In germline, CDR1 is SQVTM, CDR2 ANQGSEA. The CDR3 loop reads CSVGGTVNTEAFF. The CDR3 nucleotides are TGCAGCGTTGGGGGGACAGTAAACACTGAAGCTTTCTTT.

The CDR3 nucleotides read TGTGCCAGCAGCTTAGCTCAGGGCCATCCAGAGACCCAGTACTTC. Encoded protein: CASSLAQGHPETQYF. This chain joins TRBV7-8 and TRBJ2-5; D perhaps matches TRBD1 (5 bases). Germline V CDR1 and CDR2: SGHVS, FQNEAQ. Trimming took off 0 bases at V and 4 bases at J, with 12 bases between the two ends. CDR3 length equals 15 residues.

In its sample, this clonotype was seen a few times. The chain couples TRBV10-3 to TRBJ2-1, with 7 bases that match TRBD1. Germline lookup yields CDR1 ENHRY and CDR2 SYGVKD. Germline trimming cut 4 bases from V and 9 bases from J; bases unmatched to any gene: 3. The CDR3 is 12 amino acids. Here the CDR3 reads CAISGQGGEQFF. In nucleotides, the CDR3 is TGTGCCATCAGTGGACAGGGTGGTGAGCAGTTCTTC.

This clonotype has at least ten counts. The chain joins TRBV7-2 to TRBJ2-3; D may be TRBD1 (7 bases). V was cut by 5 bases and J by 4 bases, with 13 bases left in between. CDR3 length equals 14 residues. CDR1 SGHTA and CDR2 FQGNSA come from the germline V gene. The CDR3 reads CASSPRGAADTQYF. In DNA, the CDR3 is TGTGCCAGCAGCCCCAGGGGGGCCGCAGATACGCAGTATTTT. Filled out from reference TRBV7-2 and TRBJ2-3, the complete variable domain reads GAGVSQSPSNKVTEKGKDVELRCDPISGHTALYWYRQSLGQGLEFLIYFQGNSAPDKSGLPSDRFSAERTGGSVSTLTIQRTQQEDSAVYLCASSPRGAADTQYFGPGTRLTVL.

This chain links TRBV9 with TRBJ2-3; 11 bases fit TRBD2. V lost 0 bases to trimming and J lost 2 bases; unmatched junction nucleotides: 5. The CDR3 has 17 amino acids. Germline values: CDR1 SGDLS, CDR2 YYNGEE. The CDR3 sequence: CASSVVGTSGPTDTQYF. DNA of the CDR3: TGTGCCAGCAGCGTAGTAGGGACTAGCGGCCCCACAGATACGCAGTATTTT. Together with reference TRBV9 and TRBJ2-3, the CDR3 gives the full variable domain: DSGVTQTPKHLITATGQRVTLRCSPRSGDLSVYWYQQSLDQGLQFLIQYYNGEERAKGNILERFSAQQFPDLHSELNLSSLELGDSALYFCASSVVGTSGPTDTQYFGPGTRLTVL.

The V call is TRBV20-1, the J call TRBJ2-7; D is undetermined. The germline gives CDR1 DFQATT, CDR2 SNEGSKA (reference sequence). This CDR3 contains 12 residues. The V end was cut by 7 bases, the J end by 3 bases, with 13 bases between. CDR3 nucleotides: TGCAGTGTCGGTGGAGAAAGCTACGAGCAGTACTTC. It codes for CSVGGESYEQYF.

This clonotype was detected only a few times. The gene calls are TRBV6-2 or TRBV6-3 and TRBJ2-2; D gene unclear. V dropped 0 bases and J dropped 6 bases, with 5 bases sitting between them. The CDR3 extends over 13 amino acids. Germline V CDR1 and CDR2: MNHEY, SVGEGT. The CDR3 protein is CASSYSRPGELFF. The CDR3 nucleotides read TGTGCCAGCAGTTACTCGCGACCCGGGGAGCTGTTTTTT.

This rearrangement joins TRBV20-1 to TRBJ1-2, with a weak D call TRBD1 (6 bases). V lost 6 bases to trimming and J lost 4 bases, with 21 bases between them. Germline V gives CDR1 DFQATT, CDR2 SNEGSKA (reference sequence). This CDR3 region has 15 residues. DNA of the CDR3: TGCAGTGCCCACACGCGACAGGATGGGGGCTATGGCTACACCTTC. The encoded protein is CSAHTRQDGGYGYTF.

The chain couples TRBV6-4 to TRBJ2-3; TRBD1 or TRBD2 may be the D gene (6 bases each). Germline lookup yields CDR1 MRHNA and CDR2 SNTAGT. CDR3 length: 16 amino acids. The germline V and J ends were trimmed by 6 bases and 2 bases, with 18 bases remaining between them. The CDR3 nucleotides are TGTGCCAGCAGCCTCGGAACAGGGAGGATCACAGATACGCAGTATTTT. It specifies CASSLGTGRITDTQYF.

Many counts were recorded for this clonotype. The gene calls are TRBV4-1 and TRBJ2-7; weak D call: TRBD1 (6 bases). This CDR3 contains 14 residues. The germline gives CDR1 MGHRA, CDR2 YSYEKL. V lost 4 bases to trimming and J lost 2 bases, with 12 bases between them. CDR3 DNA sequence: TGCGCCAGCAGCCGAGACAGGAATACCTACGAGCAGTACTTC. It translates to CASSRDRNTYEQYF.

The chain carries TRBV7-2 and TRBJ2-7, with D tentatively TRBD1 (6 bases). V was shortened by 2 bases and J by 4 bases, with 12 bases between the two germline ends. The germline gives CDR1 SGHTA, CDR2 FQGNSA. There are 14 residues in the CDR3. As DNA, the CDR3 is TGTGCCAGCAGCTTAAGGCAGGGGTGGTACGAGCAGTACTTC. It specifies CASSLRQGWYEQYF.

The chain couples TRBV20-1 to TRBJ2-5; a possible D gene is TRBD1 (5 bases). The germline CDR1 and CDR2 sequences are DFQATT and SNEGSKA (reference sequence). The CDR3 is made up of 13 amino acids. Trimming removed 5 bases from V and 4 bases from J, with 14 bases in between. The CDR3 coding sequence is TGCAGTGCTCCCCTCAGGGTTAGAGAGACCCAGTACTTC. The encoded protein is CSAPLRVRETQYF.